This is a list of T cell receptor beta chains from one sample in a study of T cell repertoires in cytomegalovirus infection. For these TCRs, the target antigens are not known. TCRdb reprocessed the reads with MiXCR, giving one entry per CDR3 protein. The sample includes about half a million distinct CDR3 sequences, 30% to 35% of them seen just once. Specimen: cultured PBMCs, collected from culture after CMV antigen stimulation. All receptors come from a human donor in good health (CMV status not recorded). Some clones in this sample may be carry-over from other donors' samples. Each CDR3 is given with its conserved first and last residue. D genes are given only for firm matches. Clone size appears in some rows only: once, few, many, or a class for an expanded clone.

few	TRBD2	TRBV5-1	TRBJ2-2	TGCGCCAGCAGCCCGGGACTAGCGGGACCTAACACCGGGGAGCTGTTTTTT	CASSPGLAGPNTGELFF
.	.	TRBV18	TRBJ2-4	TGTGCCAGCTCACCACTGCCAGGGCCCAAAAACATTCATTACTTC	CASSPLPGPKNIHYF
.	TRBD1	TRBV11-2	TRBJ1-2	TGTGCCAGCAGCTCGACAGGGGGCGCTAACTATGGCTACACCTTC	CASSSTGGANYGYTF
few	TRBD1	TRBV7-2	TRBJ2-5	TGTGCCAGCAGCTCAAGACAGGGGGCGTGGGAGACCCAGTACTTC	CASSSRQGAWETQYF
many	.	TRBV12-3/TRBV12-4	TRBJ1-1	TGTGCCAGCAGTTTCACAGGGAACACTGAAGCTTTCTTT	CASSFTGNTEAFF
once	.	TRBV10-3	TRBJ2-5	TGTGCCATCAGTGAAAGCGGACAGCATCAAGAGACCCAGTACTTC	CAISESGQHQETQYF
.	TRBD2	TRBV5-1	TRBJ2-3	TGCGCCAGCGGCTCGTCCGGGACTAGCAACGCAGATACGCAGTATTTT	CASGSSGTSNADTQYF
few	.	TRBV6-2/TRBV6-3	TRBJ2-6	TGTGCCAGCAGTTACTTCCTACCCCGGCACTCTGGGGCCAACGTCCTGACTTTC	CASSYFLPRHSGANVLTF
many	.	TRBV7-2	TRBJ2-3	TGTGCCAGCAGCCCCGCCACAGATACGCAGTATTTT	CASSPATDTQYF
.	.	TRBV20-1	TRBJ2-7	TGCAGTGCTAGCCGGACAGATAGCTACGAGCAGTACTTC	CSASRTDSYEQYF
.	.	TRBV28	TRBJ1-5	TGTGCCAGCAGGAATAGGGACTTCTCGGGTTATCAGCCCCAGCATTTT	CASRNRDFSGYQPQHF
few	TRBD2	TRBV20-1	TRBJ2-1	TGCAGTGCTAGAGATCCTAGCGGGAGTGGCAATGAGCAGTTCTTC	CSARDPSGSGNEQFF
few	.	TRBV28	TRBJ1-3	TGTGCCAGCAGTTTACGGGGCCTTGGCGGAAACACCATATATTTT	CASSLRGLGGNTIYF
few	.	TRBV4-3	TRBJ1-1	TGCGCCAGCAGCCAAGCCCCGGAGAACACTGAAGCTTTCTTT	CASSQAPENTEAFF
once	TRBD2	TRBV7-4	TRBJ2-3	TGTGCCAGCAGCATCACCGGGACTAATACAGATACGCAGTATTTT	CASSITGTNTDTQYF
few	.	TRBV28	TRBJ1-4	TGTGCCAGCAGTTACGGACCCGAAACCTTTAATGAAAAACTGTTTTTT	CASSYGPETFNEKLFF
.	.	TRBV7-6	TRBJ2-3	TGTGCCAGCAGCTCATTTCTCCGAGATACGCAGTATTTT	CASSSFLRDTQYF
.	TRBD2	TRBV4-3	TRBJ2-3	TGCGCCAGCAGCCAGGTCTCGGGACTAGGAGATACGCAGTATTTT	CASSQVSGLGDTQYF
.	.	TRBV19	TRBJ2-3	TGTGCCAGTAGTATAGATGGGATGACAGTCCTCGGGGCAGATACGCAGTATTTT	CASSIDGMTVLGADTQYF
.	TRBD2	TRBV4-1	TRBJ2-7	TGCGCCAGCAGCCCATCTAGCGGGATATCCAGAGAGCAGTACTTC	CASSPSSGISREQYF
.	.	TRBV7-8	TRBJ2-3	TGTGCCAGCAGTGTGGGACCAGGGGCAGATACGCAGTATTTT	CASSVGPGADTQYF
few	.	TRBV10-1	TRBJ2-3	TGCGCCAGCAGTGAGTACAGGGTTGGAGATACGCAGTATTTT	CASSEYRVGDTQYF